Described below is a single T cell receptor beta chain sequence and its context. Its antigen is not known. At one boundary the junction diverges from the germline segment, which might be a read error. Germline V CDR1 and CDR2: SGHNT, YENEEA. The CDR3 covers 14 residues. TCRbeta libraries were built with three rounds of nested PCR, modified from ARM-PCR. TCRdb re-called the multiplex PCR reads through MiXCR, storing one row per CDR3 protein. The table records tens of thousands of distinct CDR3 sequences, around 62% of them present only once. The data are from a study of tumor and adjacent non-tumor tissue in lung cancer. Study-level information: Histology: about a dozen adenocarcinoma, a couple of squamous cell carcinoma, 1 small cell lung cancer. Each sample yielded around 4 million productive TCRbeta reads on average.

RNA was extracted from bulk tissue without any cell sorting. This non-tumor lung sample came from over 3 cm beyond the tumor edge. Study observations and caveats: TCR diversity was significantly greater in tumor than normal lung tissue. Patients with more diverse tumor TCRs had worse survival.

The source of this sequence is a middle-aged woman with non-small cell lung cancer. J is TRBJ2-3 and V is TRBV11-3, with D possibly matching TRBD1 (5 bases). The sequencing sample was made of distant non-tumor lung tissue. The CDR3 here is CVSSPSQGTDTQYF. In DNA form, the CDR3 reads TGTGTCAGCAGCCCAAGTCAGGGCACGGATACGCAGTATTTT.